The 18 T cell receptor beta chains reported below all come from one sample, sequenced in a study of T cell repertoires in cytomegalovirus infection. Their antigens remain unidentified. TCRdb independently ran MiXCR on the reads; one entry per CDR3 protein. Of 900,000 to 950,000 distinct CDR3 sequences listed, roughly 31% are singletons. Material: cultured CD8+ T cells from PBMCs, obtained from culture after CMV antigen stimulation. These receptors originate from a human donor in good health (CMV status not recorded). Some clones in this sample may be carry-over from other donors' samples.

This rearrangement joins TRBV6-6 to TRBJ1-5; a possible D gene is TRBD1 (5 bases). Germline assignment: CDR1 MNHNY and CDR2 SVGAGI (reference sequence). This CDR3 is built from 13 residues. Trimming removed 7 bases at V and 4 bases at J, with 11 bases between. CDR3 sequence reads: CASIDSYNQPQHF. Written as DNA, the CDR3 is TGTGCCAGCATAGACAGCTATAATCAGCCCCAGCATTTT.

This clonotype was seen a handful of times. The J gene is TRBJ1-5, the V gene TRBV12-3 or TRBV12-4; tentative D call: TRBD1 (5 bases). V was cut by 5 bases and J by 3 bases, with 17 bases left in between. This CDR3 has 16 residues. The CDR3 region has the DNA TGTGCCAGCAGTCCCCCCCACCGGGACTACAATCAGCCCCAGCATTTT. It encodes CASSPPHRDYNQPQHF.

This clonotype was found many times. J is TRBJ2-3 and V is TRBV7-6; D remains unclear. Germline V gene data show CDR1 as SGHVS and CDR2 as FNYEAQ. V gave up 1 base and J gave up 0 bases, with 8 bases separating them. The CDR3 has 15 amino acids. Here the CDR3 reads CASSLGAVSTDTQYF. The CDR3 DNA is TGTGCCAGCAGCTTAGGCGCGGTGAGCACAGATACGCAGTATTTT. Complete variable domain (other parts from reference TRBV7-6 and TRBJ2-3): GAGVSQSPRYKVTKRGQDVALRCDPISGHVSLYWYRQALGQGPEFLTYFNYEAQQDKSGLPNDRFSAERPEGSISTLTIQRTEQRDSAMYRCASSLGAVSTDTQYFGPGTRLTVL.

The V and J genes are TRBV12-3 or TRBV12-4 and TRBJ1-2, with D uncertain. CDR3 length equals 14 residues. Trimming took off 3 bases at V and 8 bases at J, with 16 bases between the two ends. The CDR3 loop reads CASSFSPVETGYTF. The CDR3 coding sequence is TGTGCCAGCAGTTTCAGCCCCGTCGAAACCGGCTACACCTTC.

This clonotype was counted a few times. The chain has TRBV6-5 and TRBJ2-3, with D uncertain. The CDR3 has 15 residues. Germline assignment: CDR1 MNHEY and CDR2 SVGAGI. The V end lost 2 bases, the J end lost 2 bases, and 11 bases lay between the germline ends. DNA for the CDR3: TGTGCCAGCAGTTACGATGGGCAGGACACAGATACGCAGTATTTT. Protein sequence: CASSYDGQDTDTQYF.

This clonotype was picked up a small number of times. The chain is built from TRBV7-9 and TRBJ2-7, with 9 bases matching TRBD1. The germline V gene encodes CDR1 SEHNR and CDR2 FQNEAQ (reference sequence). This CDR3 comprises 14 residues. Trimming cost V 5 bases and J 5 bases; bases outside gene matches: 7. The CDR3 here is CASSAGQGFHEQYV. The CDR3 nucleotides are TGTGCCAGCAGCGCCGGACAGGGGTTTCACGAGCAGTACGTC.

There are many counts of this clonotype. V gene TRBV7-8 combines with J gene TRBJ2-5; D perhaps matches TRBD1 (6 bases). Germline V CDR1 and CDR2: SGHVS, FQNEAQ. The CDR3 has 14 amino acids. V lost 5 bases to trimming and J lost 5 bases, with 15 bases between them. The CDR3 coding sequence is TGTGCCAGCAGCGTGACAGGCAAAATTGAGACCCAGTACTTC. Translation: CASSVTGKIETQYF. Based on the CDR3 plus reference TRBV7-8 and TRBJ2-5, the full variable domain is GAGVSQSPRYKVAKRGQDVALRCDPISGHVSLFWYQQALGQGPEFLTYFQNEAQLDKSGLPSDRFFAERPEGSVSTLKIQRTQQEDSAVYLCASSVTGKIETQYFGPGTRLLVL.

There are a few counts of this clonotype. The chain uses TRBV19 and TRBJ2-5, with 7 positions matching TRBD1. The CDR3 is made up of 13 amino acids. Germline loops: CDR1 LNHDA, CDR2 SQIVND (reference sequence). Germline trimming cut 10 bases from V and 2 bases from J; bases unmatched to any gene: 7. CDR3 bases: TGTGCCACCAGGGGGACAGAACAAGAGACCCAGTACTTC. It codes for CATRGTEQETQYF.

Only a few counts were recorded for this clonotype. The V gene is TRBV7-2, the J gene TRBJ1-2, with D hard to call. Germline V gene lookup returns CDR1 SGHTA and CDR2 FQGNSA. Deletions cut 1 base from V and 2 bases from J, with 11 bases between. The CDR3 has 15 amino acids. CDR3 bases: TGTGCCAGCAGCTTAGTAGGCATGGAAAACTATGGCTACACCTTC. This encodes CASSLVGMENYGYTF.

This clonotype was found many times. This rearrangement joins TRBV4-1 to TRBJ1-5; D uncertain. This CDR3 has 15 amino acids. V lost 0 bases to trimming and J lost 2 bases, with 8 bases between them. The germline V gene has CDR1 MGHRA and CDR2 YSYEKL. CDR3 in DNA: TGCGCCAGCAGCCAAGAAATGATGGGCAATCAGCCCCAGCATTTT. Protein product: CASSQEMMGNQPQHF.

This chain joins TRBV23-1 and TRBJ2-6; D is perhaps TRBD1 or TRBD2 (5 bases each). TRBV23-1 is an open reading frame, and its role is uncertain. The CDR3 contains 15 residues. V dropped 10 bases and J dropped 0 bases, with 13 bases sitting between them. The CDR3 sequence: CAKGREHSGANVLTF. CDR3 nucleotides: TGCGCCAAGGGACGGGAACACTCTGGGGCCAACGTCCTGACTTTC.

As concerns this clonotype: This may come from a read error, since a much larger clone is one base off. CDR3 nucleotide sequence: TGTGCCAGCAGCCAAGAGATCACTGAAGCTTTCTTT. Amino acid sequence: CASSQEITEAFF. The V gene is TRBV4-2, the J gene TRBJ1-1; the D is unclear. The V end was cut by 0 bases, the J end by 4 bases, with 3 bases between. CDR3 length: 12 amino acids. From germline, CDR1 is LGHNA and CDR2 YNFKEQ.

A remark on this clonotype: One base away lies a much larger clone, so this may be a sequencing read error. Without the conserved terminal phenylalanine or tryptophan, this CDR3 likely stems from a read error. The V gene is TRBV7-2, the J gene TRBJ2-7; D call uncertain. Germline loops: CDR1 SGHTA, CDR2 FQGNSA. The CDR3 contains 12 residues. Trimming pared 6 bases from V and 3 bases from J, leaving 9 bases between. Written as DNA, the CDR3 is TGTGCCAGCAGTTCTAAGGGCTACGAGCAGTACTCC. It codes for CASSSKGYEQYS.

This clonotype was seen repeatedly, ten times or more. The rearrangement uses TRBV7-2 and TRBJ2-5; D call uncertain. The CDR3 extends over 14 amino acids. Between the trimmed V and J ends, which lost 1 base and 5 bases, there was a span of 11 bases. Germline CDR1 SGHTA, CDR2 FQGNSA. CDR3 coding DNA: TGTGCCAGCAGCTTAGGAACAGATGCGGAGACCCAGTACTTC. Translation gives CASSLGTDAETQYF.

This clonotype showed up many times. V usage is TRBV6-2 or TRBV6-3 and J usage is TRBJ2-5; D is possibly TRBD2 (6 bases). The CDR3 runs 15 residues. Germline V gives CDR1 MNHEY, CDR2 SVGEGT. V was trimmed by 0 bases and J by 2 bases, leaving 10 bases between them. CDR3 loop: CASSYSIAAQETQYF. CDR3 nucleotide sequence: TGTGCCAGCAGTTACTCGATAGCGGCTCAAGAGACCCAGTACTTC.

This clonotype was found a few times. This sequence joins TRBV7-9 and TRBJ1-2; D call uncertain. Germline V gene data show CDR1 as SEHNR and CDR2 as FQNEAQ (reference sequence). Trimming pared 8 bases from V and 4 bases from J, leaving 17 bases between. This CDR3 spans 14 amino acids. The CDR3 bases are TGTGCCAGCTCCCTCGGGCCCATGGGCTATGGCTACACCTTC. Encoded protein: CASSLGPMGYGYTF.

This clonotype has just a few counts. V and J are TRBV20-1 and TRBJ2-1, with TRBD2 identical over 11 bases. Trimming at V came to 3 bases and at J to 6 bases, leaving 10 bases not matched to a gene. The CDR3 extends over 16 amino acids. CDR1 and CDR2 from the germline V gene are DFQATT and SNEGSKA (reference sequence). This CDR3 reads CSASEAVAGGFNEQFF. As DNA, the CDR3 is TGCAGTGCTAGCGAGGCAGTAGCGGGGGGGTTCAATGAGCAGTTCTTC.

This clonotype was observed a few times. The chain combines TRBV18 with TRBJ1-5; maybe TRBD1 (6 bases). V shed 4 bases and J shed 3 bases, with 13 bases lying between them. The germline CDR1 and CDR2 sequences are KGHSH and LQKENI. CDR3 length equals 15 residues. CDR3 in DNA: TGTGCCAGCTCACAAACTGGACAGCACAATCAGCCCCAGCATTTT. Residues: CASSQTGQHNQPQHF.